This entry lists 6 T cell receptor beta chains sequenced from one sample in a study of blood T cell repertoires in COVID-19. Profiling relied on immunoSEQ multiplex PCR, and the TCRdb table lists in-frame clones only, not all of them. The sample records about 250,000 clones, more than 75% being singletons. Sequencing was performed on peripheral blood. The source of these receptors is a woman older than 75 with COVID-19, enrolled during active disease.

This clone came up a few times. CDR3 DNA: TGCGCCAGGAACTCCTTGCTTTTTGAGTGTCGAGAGACCCAGTACTTC. It translates to CARNSLLFECRETQYF. V gene TRBV10-1 combines with J gene TRBJ2-5; D not certain. CDR1 WNHNN and CDR2 SYGVQD come from the germline V gene (reference sequence). The CDR3 has 16 residues. V gave up 9 bases and J gave up 4 bases, with 24 bases separating them.

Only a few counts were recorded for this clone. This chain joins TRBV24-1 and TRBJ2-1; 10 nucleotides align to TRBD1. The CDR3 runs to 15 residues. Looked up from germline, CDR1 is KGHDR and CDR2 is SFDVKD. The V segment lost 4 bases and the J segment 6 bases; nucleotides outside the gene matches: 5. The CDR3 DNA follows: TGTGCCACCAGTGACCCGGGACAGGGGATCAATGAGCAGTTCTTC. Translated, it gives CATSDPGQGINEQFF.

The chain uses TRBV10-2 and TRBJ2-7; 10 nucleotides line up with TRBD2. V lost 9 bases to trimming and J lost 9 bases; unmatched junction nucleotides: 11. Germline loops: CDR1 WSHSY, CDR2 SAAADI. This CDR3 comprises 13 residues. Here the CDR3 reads CASRAGGAAGQYF. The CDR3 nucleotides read TGCGCCAGTCGAGCGGGGGGGGCCGCCGGGCAGTACTTC.

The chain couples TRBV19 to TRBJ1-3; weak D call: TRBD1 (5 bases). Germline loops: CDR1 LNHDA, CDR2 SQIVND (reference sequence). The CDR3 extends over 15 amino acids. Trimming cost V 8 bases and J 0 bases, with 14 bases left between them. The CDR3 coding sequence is TGTGCCAGTTCCAGGGCTATAGACTCTGGAAACACCATATATTTT. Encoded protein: CASSRAIDSGNTIYF.

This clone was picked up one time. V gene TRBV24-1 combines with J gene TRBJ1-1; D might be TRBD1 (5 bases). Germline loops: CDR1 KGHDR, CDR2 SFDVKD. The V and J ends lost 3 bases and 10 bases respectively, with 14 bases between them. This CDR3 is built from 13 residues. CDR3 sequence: CATSDPQGRRAFF. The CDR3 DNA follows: TGTGCCACCAGTGATCCTCAGGGTCGTCGAGCTTTCTTT.

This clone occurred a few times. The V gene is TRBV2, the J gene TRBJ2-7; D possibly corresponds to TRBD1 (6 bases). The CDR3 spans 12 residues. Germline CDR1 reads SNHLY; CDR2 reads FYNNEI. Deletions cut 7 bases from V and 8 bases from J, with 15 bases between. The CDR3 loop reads CASKPQGFKQYV. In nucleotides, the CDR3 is TGTGCCAGCAAGCCACAGGGCTTCAAGCAGTACGTC.